This T cell receptor (beta chain) was sequenced during a study of cytomegalovirus exposure and HLA in healthy donors. Study observations and caveats: Later analysis identified a missense DCLRE1C variant that was linked to TCR beta V- and J-gene trimming.

Concerning this clone: Its antigen is still unknown.

CDR1 is MDHEN, CDR2 SYDVKM, per germline. The length of the CDR3 is 15 residues. J lost 5 bases, V lost 2 bases, and 3 bases had no gene match. PCR involved 60 Vbeta and 13 Jbeta primers. Generated by immunoSEQ multiplex PCR, the TCRdb table keeps only in-frame clones and is missing some. With some 76,000 clones in the sample, the ten largest clones hold roughly 2.4%. The sample was PBMCs. This receptor was obtained from a female donor in good health and CMV-seropositive. The chain is built from TRBV28 and TRBJ1-6, with TRBD1 matching over 7 bases. The CDR3 DNA sequence: TGTGCCAGCAGTTTAAAGACAGGGCATAATTCACCCCTCCACTTT. The encoded protein is CASSLKTGHNSPLHF.